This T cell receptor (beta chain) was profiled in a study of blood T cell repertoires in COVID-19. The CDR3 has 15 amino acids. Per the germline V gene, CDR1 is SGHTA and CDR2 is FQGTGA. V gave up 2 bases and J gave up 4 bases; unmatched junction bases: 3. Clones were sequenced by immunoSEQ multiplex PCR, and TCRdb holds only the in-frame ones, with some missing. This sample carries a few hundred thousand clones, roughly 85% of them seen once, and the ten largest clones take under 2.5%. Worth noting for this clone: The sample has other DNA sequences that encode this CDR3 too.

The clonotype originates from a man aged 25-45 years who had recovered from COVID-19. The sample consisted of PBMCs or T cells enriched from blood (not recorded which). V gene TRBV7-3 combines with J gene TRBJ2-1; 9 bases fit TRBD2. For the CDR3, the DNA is TGTGCCAGCAGCTTAGCGGGGGGGCCTTACAATGAGCAGTTCTTC. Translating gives CASSLAGGPYNEQFF.